This T cell receptor (beta chain) was recovered during a study of shared clonotypes between healthy human individuals (dated by TCRdb to the early 2020s). Regarding the complete study: The cohort included a few men and a couple of women between 18 and 49 years of age. Per donor, three plates each were used for CD4 naive and CD4 memory, two for CD8 naive, and one for CD8 memory. To estimate repertoire size and how much clonotypes are shared between individuals, the study performed deep sequencing of blood TCR repertoires from roughly five healthy adults. To increase sequencing depth and limit assay-specific biases, TCR repertoire library preparation and sequencing were carried out by different laboratories using diverse techniques. Between about 0.94 and 8.9 billion PBMCs per donor were obtained by leukapheresis. Results and caveats for the whole study, not just this receptor: When a few donors were compared, the shared fraction of clonotypes was 5% to 6.5% for naive CD4, 3% to 4% for naive CD8, 2.3% for memory CD4, and 0.35% to 0.4% for memory CD8. Larger estimated clonotype richness was generally found for naive subsets than for memory subsets. Rarefaction of sorted-subset datasets indicated incomplete sequencing despite the large sequencing depth. Because the study included a small number of donors, the genetic and exposure-history diversity represented was limited. Based on pairwise subsampling, the degree of clonotype sharing among donors was expected to be affected by sequencing depth. Only blood was sampled, and tissue TCR repertoires likely differ from those in blood. Clonotypes shared by all four sorted-subset donors showed higher generation probabilities than non-shared clonotypes.

Donors were healthy HIV-negative adults with no recently reported acute infections or vaccinations. Every donor was a Caucasian adult residing in Nashville, Tennessee, USA. CD4+ T cells were enriched through magnetic negative selection, after which naive cells were positively selected on CD45RA and the remaining negative fraction served as the memory subset. After blood collection by leukapheresis, PBMCs were isolated using Ficoll-Histopaque density gradient centrifugation and then cryopreserved in the vapor phase of liquid nitrogen. Analytical flow cytometry was used to check the purity and quantity of each magnetically sorted T cell population. Genomic DNA was isolated from every sorted fraction and measured by UV absorbance on a Nanodrop 2000c. Concerning this clone: There is no known antigen for this receptor. The sample holds no much larger clone one base away, and base qualities are not on file.

V is pruned by 4 bases and J by 7 bases, leaving 10 bases of the junction without a gene match. CDR1 MGHRA and CDR2 YSYEKL were looked up in the germline V gene. The cysteine opens and the phenylalanine closes a CDR3 of 16 amino acids. Here the CDR3 DNA is all that survives: 48 bases in frame from base 1. Using the deep immunoSEQ assay, multiplex PCR amplified TCR CDR3 regions from genomic DNA. Extracted genomic DNA from each cell subset was distributed evenly across all wells of several immunoSEQ 96-well plates, and each plate was treated as a replicate. Each replicate PCR for sorted subsets received approximately 200 ng genomic DNA, equal to some 32,000 T cell genomes. Purified libraries were quantified with a Qubit 3.0 fluorometer, sized on a Bioanalyzer 2100, and re-quantified with the KAPA Library Quantification kit. Every immunoSEQ 96-well plate was sequenced on a separate single-read 150-cycle Illumina NextSeq 550 flow cell. As for how the authors treated the data: The immunoSEQ output contained only junctional sequences without quality scores, so filtering could not match that applied to full-length reads. Sequences were annotated with PyIR, a Python wrapper for IgBLAST v1.9, and V/J genes and CDR3 were assigned using IMGT germline references. Reads were removed for weak V/J assignments (E-value above 1e-6), missing CDR3, stop codons, out-of-frame junctions, or ambiguous translated residues. V3J clonotypes were defined by identical inferred V gene, J gene, and CDR3 amino acid sequence. Percentage overlap between repertoires was computed as shared unique clonotypes divided by the size of the smaller repertoire. RTK rarefaction, the Chao1 estimator, and Recon v2.1 estimates of unobserved clonotypes were used to assess repertoire richness. Generation probabilities were computed with OLGA for all TCRbeta clonotypes obtained by the gDNA method from several donors. In its TCRdb copy, this immuneACCESS table keeps in-frame sequences only and misses some clones. Where compared with another copy, unresolved V genes explain less than half of these, and the others have no known cause. That table furnishes V, J and clone size, whereas the DNA furnished D and trimming. The sample table records some 2.3 million clones; just over 90% of these occur just once. 0.39% of the sample is taken by the ten largest.

The receptor was derived from a man younger than 35 in good health. Some clones in this sample may be carry-over from other donors' samples. Here the chain combines TRBV4-1 and TRBJ2-1; 10 of the junction bases match TRBD1. Sequenced material: naive CD4+ T cells from PBMCs. What the cell subset or site label conveys for this sample: CD45RA+ positively selected. CDR3 region: CASSRLGQGLENEQFF. The DNA sequence is as follows: TGCGCCAGCAGCCGCCTGGGACAGGGGTTGGAGAATGAGCAGTTCTTC.